The 21 T cell receptor beta chains listed next were all sequenced from one sample in a study of cytomegalovirus exposure and HLA in healthy donors. The PCR employed 60 Vbeta primers together with 13 Jbeta primers. Clones were read by immunoSEQ multiplex PCR, and TCRdb kept only the in-frame ones, dropping some. The sample shows over 250,000 clones, 72% of them seen only once. Sequenced input: PBMCs. The receptors here all came from a female donor in good health and CMV-seronegative.

This rearrangement joins TRBV7-8 to TRBJ2-2; TRBD1 aligns across 9 bases. The CDR3 runs 15 residues. The ends lost 11 bases at V and 5 bases at J; junction bases unmatched: 12. Germline values: CDR1 SGHVS, CDR2 FQNEAQ. CDR3 loop: CAGGPDRGFTGELFF. CDR3 bases: TGTGCCGGTGGTCCGGACAGGGGTTTTACCGGGGAGCTGTTTTTT.

The chain joins TRBV6-5 to TRBJ1-1, with D maybe TRBD1 (5 bases). This CDR3 contains 15 residues. CDR1 and CDR2 from the germline V gene are MNHEY and SVGAGI. V was cut by 4 bases and J by 4 bases, with 16 bases left in between. CDR3 in DNA: TGTGCCAGCAGTTGGGACCCTCGGGGGGTCACTGAAGCTTTCTTT. Translated: CASSWDPRGVTEAFF.

The CDR3 spells CASSGSSGSWSYNEQFF. CDR3 nucleotide sequence: TGTGCCAGCAGTGGGTCAAGCGGGAGTTGGTCCTACAATGAGCAGTTCTTC. The chain uses TRBV25-1 and TRBJ2-1; 8 bases fit TRBD2. J was trimmed by 1 base and V by 4 bases; bases with no gene match: 9. The CDR3 extends over 17 amino acids. Germline V gene data show CDR1 as MGHDK and CDR2 as SYGVNS. Complete variable domain (other parts from reference TRBV25-1 and TRBJ2-1): EADIYQTPRYLVIGTGKKITLECSQTMGHDKMYWYQQDPGMELHLIHYSYGVNSTEKGDLSSESTVSRIRTEHFPLTLESARPSHTSQYLCASSGSSGSWSYNEQFFGPGTRLTVL.

This clone has a single count. The gene calls are TRBV11-3 and TRBJ2-4, with 7 positions matching TRBD1. CDR1 and CDR2 (germline): SGHNT, YENEEA. The CDR3 is 15 amino acids. V dropped 1 base and J dropped 6; count of bases not matched to a gene: 6. CDR3 DNA: TGTGCCAGCAGCTTAGTCGAGGGGGCGGGAAACATTCAGTACTTC. Protein: CASSLVEGAGNIQYF.

The J gene is TRBJ2-5, the V gene TRBV6-4, with 9 bases that match TRBD1. Trimming took 6 bases from V and 5 from J; bases not matched to a gene: 10. Germline lookup yields CDR1 MRHNA and CDR2 SNTAGT. This CDR3 has 15 amino acids. CDR3 amino acids: CASSAGTGPLETQYF. As DNA, the CDR3 is TGTGCCAGCAGCGCCGGGACAGGGCCCCTCGAGACCCAGTACTTC.

A word on this clone: Within the sample, other DNA sequences also encode this same CDR3. This chain uses TRBV5-1 with TRBJ1-1; 11 positions match TRBD1. This CDR3 region has 14 residues. Germline V gives CDR1 SGHRS, CDR2 YFSETQ. Trimming at V came to 2 bases and at J to 5 bases, leaving 2 bases not matched to a gene. The CDR3 coding sequence is TGCGCCAGCAGCTTAGGGACAGGGGGGACTGAAGCTTTCTTT. This sequence encodes CASSLGTGGTEAFF. The whole variable domain, remainder taken from reference TRBV5-1 and TRBJ1-1, is KAGVTQTPRYLIKTRGQQVTLSCSPISGHRSVSWYQQTPGQGLQFLFEYFSETQRNKGNFPGRFSGRQFSNSRSEMNVSTLELGDSALYLCASSLGTGGTEAFFGQGTRLTVV.

This clone came up once. J is TRBJ2-1 and V is TRBV4-1; 8 nucleotides line up with TRBD2. V was pared by 2 bases and J by 10 bases, with 10 bases of the junction left unmatched. Germline V lookup: CDR1 MGHRA, CDR2 YSYEKL. CDR3 length: 15 residues. The CDR3 loop reads CASSQNTGGPGEQFF. The CDR3 nucleotides are TGCGCCAGCAGCCAAAACACGGGAGGGCCAGGGGAGCAGTTCTTC.

The chain combines TRBV30 with TRBJ2-7; D unresolved. Germline V gene sequence: CDR1 GTSNPN, CDR2 SVGIG (reference sequence). This CDR3 region has 13 residues. Deletions cut 7 bases from V and 2 bases from J, with 15 bases between. CDR3 sequence (DNA): TGTGCCTTGACTTTTAAGAGACCCTACGAGCAGTACTTC. It encodes CALTFKRPYEQYF.

V gene TRBV5-1 combines with J gene TRBJ1-1, with a possible D match to TRBD1 (6 bases). This CDR3 has 16 amino acids. Germline values: CDR1 SGHRS, CDR2 YFSETQ. V was clipped by 4 bases and J by 2 bases, with 18 bases between them. CDR3 DNA sequence: TGCGCCAGCAGCCCGGGCCCAGGGGACCCCAACACTGAAGCTTTCTTT. It is translated as CASSPGPGDPNTEAFF. The full variable domain, completed using reference TRBV5-1 and TRBJ1-1, is KAGVTQTPRYLIKTRGQQVTLSCSPISGHRSVSWYQQTPGQGLQFLFEYFSETQRNKGNFPGRFSGRQFSNSRSEMNVSTLELGDSALYLCASSPGPGDPNTEAFFGQGTRLTVV.

The chain couples TRBV21-1 to TRBJ2-7; no DNA check was done on the table's D call, TRBD2. TRBV21-1 is a listed pseudogene. The CDR3 extends over 16 amino acids. The CDR3 region has the DNA TGTGCCAGCACAAGAAGCCGGAGGCCCACCTCCTACGAGCAGTACTTC. It translates to CASTRSRRPTSYEQYF.

The chain joins TRBV2 to TRBJ1-4; tentatively, D is TRBD1 (5 bases). The length of the CDR3 is 12 residues. Germline assignment: CDR1 SNHLY and CDR2 FYNNEI. Trimming left V 10 bases short and J 3 bases short, with 9 bases between. The CDR3 region has the DNA TGTGCCAACGGGGGGGCTAATGAAAAACTGTTTTTT. Amino acids: CANGGANEKLFF.

This clone was seen a handful of times. The V gene is TRBV4-3, the J gene TRBJ2-7, with TRBD1 identical over 9 bases. The trim removed 3 bases at V and 5 bases at J, leaving 8 bases unmatched. This CDR3 has 15 amino acids. Germline CDR1 and CDR2: LGHNA and YSLEER. For the CDR3, the DNA is TGCGCCAGCAGCCACACCGGGACAGGGCTTAACGAGCAGTACTTC. Encoded protein: CASSHTGTGLNEQYF.

This chain links TRBV5-1 with TRBJ2-7; 7 nucleotides agree with TRBD1. Trimming cost V 5 bases and J 1 base; bases outside gene matches: 9. The CDR3 is made up of 15 amino acids. CDR1 SGHRS and CDR2 YFSETQ come from the germline V gene. CDR3 bases: TGCGCCAGCAGTTCGGATGGACAGGCATCCTACGAGCAGTACTTC. Residues: CASSSDGQASYEQYF.

This sequence joins TRBV7-9 and TRBJ2-1, with no clear D. V lost 1 base to trimming and J lost 4 bases, with 5 bases between them. Looked up from germline, CDR1 is SEHNR and CDR2 is FQNEAQ (reference sequence). There are 13 residues in the CDR3. The CDR3 loop reads CASSLDQYNEQFF. In DNA, the CDR3 is TGTGCCAGCAGCTTAGATCAGTACAATGAGCAGTTCTTC.

V and J are TRBV27 and TRBJ2-3; TRBD2 matches at 8 bases. This CDR3 is 15 amino acids long. J lost 2 bases, V lost 2 bases, and 3 bases had no gene match. Germline V gives CDR1 MNHEY, CDR2 SMNVEV (reference sequence). In DNA form, the CDR3 reads TGTGCCAGCAGTTTAGCGGGAGGTATCACAGATACGCAGTATTTT. Translation gives CASSLAGGITDTQYF.

The chain uses TRBV5-1 and TRBJ2-7; 10 nucleotides line up with TRBD1. The CDR3 contains 14 residues. V lost 5 bases, J lost 4 bases, and 6 bases stayed unmatched. Germline loops: CDR1 SGHRS, CDR2 YFSETQ. CDR3 DNA: TGCGCCAGCAGTTTAACGGGACAGGGGTACGAGCAGTACTTC. This codes for CASSLTGQGYEQYF. Together with reference TRBV5-1 and TRBJ2-7, the CDR3 gives the full variable domain: KAGVTQTPRYLIKTRGQQVTLSCSPISGHRSVSWYQQTPGQGLQFLFEYFSETQRNKGNFPGRFSGRQFSNSRSEMNVSTLELGDSALYLCASSLTGQGYEQYFGPGTRLTVT.

The chain carries TRBV21-1 and TRBJ2-1; TRBD1 is taken as the D call from the table, unchecked against the DNA. TRBV21-1 is flagged as a pseudogene. CDR3 length: 18 amino acids. CDR3 in amino acids: CASSKCPQTGIFYNEQFF. The CDR3 DNA reads as TGTGCCAGCAGCAAATGCCCGCAGACAGGGATCTTCTACAATGAGCAGTTCTTC.

The chain employs TRBV28 and TRBJ1-2, with 7 nucleotides matching TRBD1. The length of the CDR3 is 16 residues. Germline CDR1 and CDR2: MDHEN and SYDVKM. V lost 6 bases and J lost 7; bases outside the gene matches: 17. The DNA of the CDR3 is TGTGCCAGCAGACTCTCCTTGGAAGGGGGCGCGGGTGGCTACACCTTC. Protein sequence: CASRLSLEGGAGGYTF.

The chain couples TRBV7-8 to TRBJ1-1; the match to TRBD1 covers 7 bases. The CDR3 is 15 amino acids. After removal of 3 bases from V and 3 bases from J, the junction contained 7 bases not matched to a gene. The V gene's germline CDR1 is SGHVS and CDR2 FQNEAQ. The CDR3 sequence is CASSLRGQGHTEAFF. Written as DNA, the CDR3 is TGTGCCAGCAGCTTGAGGGGGCAGGGGCACACTGAAGCTTTCTTT.

A note on this clone: The junction departs from germline at one end; a sequencing error may be responsible. The chain uses TRBV7-9 and TRBJ1-1; D ambiguous. Germline V gene data show CDR1 as SEHNR and CDR2 as FQNEAQ (reference sequence). The CDR3 is 13 amino acids. The CDR3 nucleotides are TGTTCCAGCAGCTTCCTTCTAAACACTGAAGCTTTCTTT. This sequence encodes CSSSFLLNTEAFF.

The rearrangement uses TRBV5-1 and TRBJ1-5; 11 bases match TRBD1. Trimming cost V 4 bases and J 3 bases; bases outside gene matches: 3. Germline CDR1 reads SGHRS; CDR2 reads YFSETQ. There are 15 residues in the CDR3. CDR3 sequence (DNA): TGCGCCAGCAGCCCGGGACAGGGGGTCAATCAGCCCCAGCATTTT. The encoded protein is CASSPGQGVNQPQHF.